This paragraph covers one TCR beta chain sequence. Assay: immunoSEQ multiplex PCR; the TCRdb copy retains only in-frame clones and omits some. Here the sample spans about 100,000 clones, roughly 84% being singletons. This sample stems from a study of blood T cell repertoires in COVID-19. CDR1 and CDR2 from the germline V gene are SGHTA and FQGNSA. The ends were cut back, 5 bases at V and 5 bases at J, with 10 bases in the middle. The CDR3 runs 13 residues. The J gene is TRBJ1-5, the V gene TRBV7-2; no clear D gene. The TCR comes from a human donor in a cohort sampled during active COVID-19. The sample taken for sequencing was peripheral blood. This CDR3 reads CASSLRGYQPQHF. The CDR3, as DNA: TGTGCCAGCAGCCTGCGGGGTTATCAGCCCCAGCATTTT.